This record looks at one T cell receptor beta chain sequence and its context. This record comes from a study of T cell repertoires in cytomegalovirus infection. Whole-study context: Public TCR beta signatures were indicative of both CMV infection and a matching HLA type.

The V end lost 2 bases, the J end lost 4 bases, and 13 bases lay between the germline ends. In germline, CDR1 is KGHDR, CDR2 SFDVKD. The CDR3 covers 15 residues. In TCRdb, the reads were re-called with MiXCR into one record per CDR3 protein. Among about 740,000 distinct CDR3 sequences listed, 35% to 40% were seen once. Sequenced input: PBMCs. The receptor comes from a human donor in good health (CMV status not recorded). Some clones in this sample may be carry-over from other donors' samples. The chain joins TRBV24-1 to TRBJ2-5; D not certain. Here the CDR3 DNA reads TGTGCCACCAGTGATTCACGAAAGGGTGCAGAGACCCAGTACTTC. This encodes CATSDSRKGAETQYF.